Listed here are 19 T cell receptor beta chains from one sample, sequenced in a study of shared clonotypes between healthy human individuals. Naive CD8 isolation took CD45RO-negative cells positively selected for CCR7 and excluded terminally differentiated effector memory CD45RA+ cells. Clones were sequenced by immunoSEQ multiplex PCR, and TCRdb holds only the in-frame ones, with some missing. Among about 1,900,000 clones listed, about 95% were seen once. The sequenced material came from naive CD8+ T cells sorted from blood. The receptors were sampled from a man younger than 35 in good health.

This chain connects TRBV5-6 to TRBJ2-7; D possibly corresponds to TRBD2 (6 bases). This CDR3 has 16 residues. The germline V and J ends were trimmed by 0 bases and 1 base, with 14 bases remaining between them. CDR1 and CDR2 (germline): SGHDT, YYEEEE. CDR3 loop: CASSLGGDWVSYEQYF. As DNA, the CDR3 is TGTGCCAGCAGCTTGGGCGGGGATTGGGTTTCCTACGAGCAGTACTTC.

The V call is TRBV15, the J call TRBJ1-5; tentative D call: TRBD1 (6 bases). The V end was cut by 8 bases, the J end by 9 bases, with 20 bases between. The CDR3 has 14 amino acids. Germline CDR1 reads LNHNV; CDR2 reads YYDKDF (reference sequence). Written as DNA, the CDR3 is TGTGCCACCTACGCAGGGGTCGGGGTCGGGCCCCAGCATTTT. It translates to CATYAGVGVGPQHF.

The rearrangement links TRBV5-6 to TRBJ1-2, with 7 bases matching TRBD1. The CDR3 covers 13 residues. V dropped 5 bases and J dropped 6; count of bases not matched to a gene: 7. Germline V gene sequence: CDR1 SGHDT, CDR2 YYEEEE. The CDR3 region has the DNA TGTGCCAGCAGACCAACAGGGGATCATGGCTACACCTTC. Protein: CASRPTGDHGYTF.

V and J are TRBV7-8 and TRBJ2-1, with 14 bases aligning to TRBD2. The J segment lost 0 bases and the V segment lost 1 base, leaving 11 bases of the junction unmatched. Germline values: CDR1 SGHVS, CDR2 FQNEAQ. The CDR3 has 21 residues. CDR3 DNA sequence: TGTGCCAGCAGCTTAGGAGTCGGGACTAGCGGGGGCCAAAGCTCCTACAATGAGCAGTTCTTC. It yields the protein CASSLGVGTSGGQSSYNEQFF. Full variable domain (missing parts from reference TRBV7-8 and TRBJ2-1): GAGVSQSPRYKVAKRGQDVALRCDPISGHVSLFWYQQALGQGPEFLTYFQNEAQLDKSGLPSDRFFAERPEGSVSTLKIQRTQQEDSAVYLCASSLGVGTSGGQSSYNEQFFGPGTRLTVL.

The chain links TRBV6-9 to TRBJ2-7, with 7 bases aligning to TRBD1. CDR1 is MNHGY and CDR2 is SVAAGI in the germline V gene. This CDR3 has 14 residues. After removal of 11 bases from V and 4 bases from J, the junction contained 14 bases not matched to a gene. CDR3: CAPPRGTEIYEQYF. CDR3 DNA sequence: TGTGCCCCGCCCCGAGGGACAGAGATTTACGAGCAGTACTTC.

This clone was seen a single time. This rearrangement joins TRBV9 to TRBJ1-1, with D possibly being TRBD1 (5 bases). V shed 3 bases and J shed 2 bases, with 14 bases lying between them. Per the germline V gene, CDR1 is SGDLS and CDR2 is YYNGEE. CDR3 length: 15 residues. The CDR3 nucleotides read TGTGCCAGCAGCGCACCCATGGGGGTAAACACTGAAGCTTTCTTT. This encodes CASSAPMGVNTEAFF.

This clone came up a few times. Different DNA sequences within this sample yield the same CDR3. The V call is TRBV7-9, the J call TRBJ2-7; no firm D call. Germline values: CDR1 SEHNR, CDR2 FQNEAQ (reference sequence). Trimming removed 5 bases at V and 3 bases at J, with 11 bases between. This CDR3 has 13 residues. CDR3 bases: TGTGCCAGCAGCCCCCCGGTGGGCTACGAGCAGTACTTC. The encoded protein is CASSPPVGYEQYF.

The chain has TRBV10-1 and TRBJ2-5; D is tentatively TRBD1 or TRBD2 (5 bases each). V was cut by 1 base and J by 5 bases, with 14 bases left in between. The CDR3 is 15 amino acids. The germline V gene encodes CDR1 WNHNN and CDR2 SYGVQD (reference sequence). The CDR3 sequence is CASSELGPLGETQYF. In DNA form, the CDR3 reads TGCGCCAGCAGTGAGTTGGGACCTCTTGGGGAGACCCAGTACTTC.

The chain carries TRBV29-1 and TRBJ1-2, with D unclear. Germline CDR1 and CDR2: SQVTM and ANQGSEA. With 6 bases removed from V and 6 bases from J, the gap between germline ends came to 17 bases. This CDR3 has 13 residues. CDR3 in amino acids: CSVPATDENGYTF. The CDR3 DNA sequence: TGCAGCGTGCCCGCTACAGACGAGAATGGCTACACCTTC. The variable domain in full, completed from reference TRBV29-1 and TRBJ1-2, reads SAVISQKPSRDICQRGTSLTIQCQVDSQVTMMFWYRQQPGQSLTLIATANQGSEATYESGFVIDKFPISRPNLTFSTLTVSNMSPEDSSIYLCSVPATDENGYTFGSGTRLTVV.

The chain couples TRBV28 to TRBJ2-5; 7 nucleotides agree with TRBD2. The CDR3 is 15 amino acids. V lost 7 bases to trimming and J lost 2 bases; unmatched junction nucleotides: 10. The germline V gene has CDR1 MDHEN and CDR2 SYDVKM. The CDR3 spells CASTLGRGGQETQYF. The DNA of the CDR3 is TGTGCCAGCACCCTAGGGAGGGGAGGTCAAGAGACCCAGTACTTC.

The gene calls are TRBV6-1 and TRBJ1-1, with 7 bases identical to TRBD1. V lost 3 bases and J lost 1; bases outside the gene matches: 5. Germline CDR1 is MNHNS and CDR2 is SASEGT. This CDR3 has 15 residues. CDR3: CASSEHRGGNTEAFF. DNA for the CDR3: TGTGCCAGCAGTGAGCACAGGGGCGGGAACACTGAAGCTTTCTTT.

The chain recombines TRBV28 with TRBJ1-1; perhaps TRBD1 as D (5 bases). Trimming removed 2 bases from V and 5 bases from J, with 9 bases in between. This CDR3 is built from 13 residues. Germline CDR1 is MDHEN and CDR2 is SYDVKM. The CDR3 sequence is CASSLGGWTEAFF. CDR3 bases: TGTGCCAGCAGTTTAGGGGGTTGGACTGAAGCTTTCTTT.

This sequence joins TRBV30 and TRBJ1-1; D is uncertain. Trimming left V 4 bases short and J 0 bases short, with 6 bases between. Germline V gene sequence: CDR1 GTSNPN, CDR2 SVGIG (reference sequence). This CDR3 region has 12 residues. CDR3 nucleotide sequence: TGTGCCTGGAAAGGGATGAACACTGAAGCTTTCTTT. Encoded protein: CAWKGMNTEAFF.

V gene TRBV19 combines with J gene TRBJ2-2; 7 bases agree with TRBD1. The germline V gene encodes CDR1 LNHDA and CDR2 SQIVND (reference sequence). With 3 bases clipped from V and 3 bases from J, the junction kept 7 bases outside the gene matches. The CDR3 covers 16 residues. The CDR3 spells CASSMATGWDTGELFF. As DNA, the CDR3 is TGTGCCAGTAGTATGGCGACAGGGTGGGACACCGGGGAGCTGTTTTTT.

This clone was found once. The chain employs TRBV7-9 and TRBJ1-4; 7 nucleotides line up with TRBD1. The germline V gene has CDR1 SEHNR and CDR2 FQNEAQ (reference sequence). The V gene end was trimmed by 5 bases and the J gene end by 6 bases; junction bases not matched to a gene: 6. CDR3 length: 14 residues. The CDR3 region is CASSARDRDEKLFF. The CDR3 DNA follows: TGTGCCAGCAGCGCGCGGGACAGAGATGAAAAACTGTTTTTT.

The V and J genes are TRBV7-8 and TRBJ2-5, with 8 bases matching TRBD2. The trim removed 0 bases at V and 4 bases at J, leaving 4 bases unmatched. The length of the CDR3 is 15 residues. The germline CDR1 and CDR2 sequences are SGHVS and FQNEAQ. The DNA for the CDR3 is TGTGCCAGCAGCTTAGCGGGGCTAGCGGGAGAGACCCAGTACTTC. It is translated as CASSLAGLAGETQYF. Complete variable domain (other parts from reference TRBV7-8 and TRBJ2-5): GAGVSQSPRYKVAKRGQDVALRCDPISGHVSLFWYQQALGQGPEFLTYFQNEAQLDKSGLPSDRFFAERPEGSVSTLKIQRTQQEDSAVYLCASSLAGLAGETQYFGPGTRLLVL.

To note about this clone: Within the sample, other DNA sequences also encode this same CDR3. The chain uses TRBV19 and TRBJ1-2, with 7 bases matching TRBD1. Germline values: CDR1 LNHDA, CDR2 SQIVND (reference sequence). V was clipped by 6 bases and J by 8 bases; unmatched bases: 3. This CDR3 contains 11 residues. In nucleotides, the CDR3 is TGTGCCAGTAGGACAGGGCTGGGCTACACCTTC. Translated: CASRTGLGYTF.

The chain links TRBV25-1 to TRBJ1-1; D gene unclear. Trimming took 6 bases from V and 0 from J, leaving 8 bases between them. Germline CDR1 reads MGHDK; CDR2 reads SYGVNS. The CDR3 contains 13 residues. Written as DNA, the CDR3 is TGTGCCAGCAGCCCATCCATGAACACTGAAGCTTTCTTT. Translating it yields CASSPSMNTEAFF.

Regarding this clone: This CDR3 is also generated by other DNA sequences in the sample. The genes are TRBV6-5 and TRBJ2-3; 7 nucleotides match TRBD2. The CDR3 sequence is 12 residues long. The junction had 3 bases not matched to a gene; V was cut back by 6 bases and J by 6 bases. CDR1 and CDR2 (germline): MNHEY, SVGAGI. CDR3 bases: TGTGCCAGCAGCTCCGGGGGGGATACGCAGTATTTT. Its protein is CASSSGGDTQYF.